This passage covers 10 T cell receptor beta chains from one sample sequenced in a study of blood T cell repertoires in COVID-19. Libraries were prepared by immunoSEQ multiplex PCR; TCRdb keeps only in-frame clonotypes and omits some of them. The data contain around 300,000 clones, 80% to 90% of them seen just once; the ten biggest clones take up about 5%. The source material was PBMCs or T cells enriched from blood (not recorded which). All receptors derive from a man aged 25-40 years who had recovered from COVID-19.

The chain employs TRBV7-9 and TRBJ2-3, with a tentative D call TRBD1 (6 bases). This CDR3 is 15 amino acids long. The germline V gene has CDR1 SEHNR and CDR2 FQNEAQ (reference sequence). V shed 5 bases and J shed 3 bases, with 15 bases lying between them. CDR3 nucleotide sequence: TGTGCCAGCAGCAACAGGGCCTCGGTGACAGATACGCAGTATTTT. Its protein product is CASSNRASVTDTQYF.

This clone was recorded once. The same CDR3 is also encoded by other DNA sequences in this sample. This chain connects TRBV5-4 to TRBJ2-7; TRBD2 aligns across 9 bases. From germline, CDR1 is SGHNT and CDR2 YYREEE (reference sequence). CDR3 length: 15 residues. Trimming cost V 2 bases and J 0 bases; bases outside gene matches: 3. The CDR3 region has the DNA TGTGCCAGCAGCTTAGCGGGGGGAAGCTCCTACGAGCAGTACTTC. Translating gives CASSLAGGSSYEQYF.

The chain recombines TRBV28 with TRBJ1-5; TRBD1 aligns across 7 bases. Trimming removed 5 bases from V and 2 bases from J; junction bases left unmatched: 6. Germline CDR1 reads MDHEN; CDR2 reads SYDVKM. The length of the CDR3 is 15 residues. The chain's CDR3 is CASSGNGQGNQPQHF. The CDR3 DNA reads as TGTGCCAGCAGTGGGAACGGACAGGGCAATCAGCCCCAGCATTTT.

The J gene is TRBJ1-5, the V gene TRBV28, with 7 bases lining up with TRBD1. This CDR3 has 15 amino acids. Germline V gene sequence: CDR1 MDHEN, CDR2 SYDVKM. The V gene end was trimmed by 5 bases and the J gene end by 10 bases; junction bases not matched to a gene: 14. The CDR3 spells CASSPILGQASPQHF. DNA of the CDR3: TGTGCCAGCAGTCCAATCCTTGGACAGGCGAGTCCCCAGCATTTT.

V gene TRBV7-9 combines with J gene TRBJ2-2; 7 positions match TRBD1. The CDR3 consists of 15 residues. V was pared by 0 bases and J by 6 bases, with 4 bases of the junction left unmatched. Germline V gene data show CDR1 as SEHNR and CDR2 as FQNEAQ (reference sequence). CDR3 coding DNA: TGTGCCAGCAGCTTAGCAGGGGGCGCGGCCGGGGAGCTGTTTTTT. This codes for CASSLAGGAAGELFF.

V is TRBV23-1 and J is TRBJ1-1; 12 positions match TRBD1. Being an ORF, TRBV23-1 has a function that is uncertain. J was trimmed by 6 bases and V by 0 bases; bases with no gene match: 5. The CDR3 totals 16 residues. Here the CDR3 reads CASSQSAGQGAPEAFF. In DNA form, the CDR3 reads TGCGCCAGCAGTCAATCGGCGGGACAGGGGGCCCCTGAAGCTTTCTTT.

This clone showed up just once. The chain combines TRBV5-1 with TRBJ1-4; D might be TRBD1 (5 bases). Trimming left V 4 bases short and J 8 bases short, with 18 bases between. Per the germline V gene, CDR1 is SGHRS and CDR2 is YFSETQ. The CDR3 is made up of 15 amino acids. The CDR3 bases are TGCGCCAGCAGCCGGCAGGGTAGGGTCGAGGAAAAACTGTTTTTT. Translation gives CASSRQGRVEEKLFF.

The chain couples TRBV18 to TRBJ2-7; 8 positions agree with TRBD1. Germline V gene sequence: CDR1 KGHSH, CDR2 LQKENI. Trimming at V came to 4 bases and at J to 0 bases, leaving 2 bases not matched to a gene. This CDR3 contains 14 residues. DNA for the CDR3: TGTGCCAGCTCACACACAGGGGGCTCCTACGAGCAGTACTTC. It yields the protein CASSHTGGSYEQYF.

V is TRBV6-5 and J is TRBJ2-3; D may be TRBD2 (6 bases). This CDR3 region has 14 residues. Germline CDR1 is MNHEY and CDR2 is SVGAGI. Trimming cost V 6 bases and J 3 bases, with 13 bases left between them. CDR3 nucleotide sequence: TGTGCCAGCAGGGGGACTGCAGGGACAGATACGCAGTATTTT. Translation: CASRGTAGTDTQYF.

The gene calls are TRBV7-5 and TRBJ1-4; the DNA was not used to check the table's D call, TRBD1. TRBV7-5 is flagged as a pseudogene. The CDR3 runs to 19 residues. CDR3 DNA: TGTGTCAGAAGCTTAGAGGGGGGACAGGTGCCCTCACGGAATGAAAAACTGTTTTTT. It codes for CVRSLEGGQVPSRNEKLFF.